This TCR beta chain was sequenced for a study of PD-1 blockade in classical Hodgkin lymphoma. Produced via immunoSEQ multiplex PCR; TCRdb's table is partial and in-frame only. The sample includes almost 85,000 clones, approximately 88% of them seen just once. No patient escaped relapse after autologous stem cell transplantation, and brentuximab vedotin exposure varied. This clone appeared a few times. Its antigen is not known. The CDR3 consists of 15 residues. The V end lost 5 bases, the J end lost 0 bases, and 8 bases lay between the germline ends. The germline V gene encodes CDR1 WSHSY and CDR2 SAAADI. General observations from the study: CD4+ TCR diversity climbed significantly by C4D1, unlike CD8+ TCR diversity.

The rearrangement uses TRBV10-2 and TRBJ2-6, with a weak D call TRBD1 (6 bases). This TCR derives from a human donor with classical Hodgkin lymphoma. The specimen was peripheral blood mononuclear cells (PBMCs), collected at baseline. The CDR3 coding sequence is TGCGCCAGCAGTCGACAGGACTCTGGGGCCAACGTCCTGACTTTC. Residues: CASSRQDSGANVLTF.